Sequencing of this TCR beta chain was carried out in a study of long-term antiretroviral therapy in people with HIV. Overall study findings and caveats: The study found that diversity rose after ART but stayed below transplant donor controls. Information on adherence to ART, viral resistance or therapy changes was unavailable.

This clone was seen once. Its antigen is still unknown. The V gene lost 0 bases and the J gene lost 4 bases, with 16 bases spanning the gap. In germline, CDR1 is SGHNT, CDR2 YYREEE (reference sequence). The CDR3 has 16 amino acids. The immunoSEQ assay was v3.0, run at survey level. TCRdb's table, derived via immunoSEQ multiplex PCR, lists solely in-frame clones and lacks some. The sample has some 20,000 clones, about nine tenths seen once. Two or more post-ART PBMC samples, plus at least one pre-ART sample, were available for each donor. The V gene is TRBV5-4, the J gene TRBJ1-1, with D unresolved. The clonotype originates from a man younger than 35 with HIV. Source: unsorted PBMCs, taken 2.1 years after starting antiretroviral therapy. Written as DNA, the CDR3 is TGTGCCAGCAGCTTGGGTTCTGGTGGGTGGGGCACTGAAGCTTTCTTT. Translated, it gives CASSLGSGGWGTEAFF.